This T cell receptor (beta chain) was sequenced for a study of blood T cell repertoires in COVID-19. For the study at large: Samples taken during acute and convalescent COVID-19 were collected in the United States, Italy and Spain. Sample material is recorded as cDNA or gDNA derived from T cells, B-cell-depleted T cells, or PBMCs.

This CDR3 region has 14 residues. V shed 4 bases and J shed 3 bases, with 13 bases lying between them. Germline assignment: CDR1 GTSNPN and CDR2 SVGIG (reference sequence). In the original analysis: Cell counts per sample came from amplifying reference gene primers. Clones were read by immunoSEQ multiplex PCR, and TCRdb kept only the in-frame ones, dropping some. The V and J calls and the clone size are those of that table, but D and trimming were determined from the DNA. The data contain more than 200,000 clones, approximately 78% of them singletons. Patients of the Seattle cohort, enrolled during active infection, were followed longitudinally.

The source material was peripheral blood. The receptor was derived from a woman over 75 with COVID-19, enrolled during active disease. The genes are TRBV30 and TRBJ1-5; weak D call: TRBD1 (5 bases). CDR3 in amino acids: CAWTLGGNNQPQHF. Written as DNA, the CDR3 is TGTGCCTGGACTCTGGGGGGGAACAATCAGCCCCAGCATTTT.